These T cell receptor beta chains were read from a single sample in a study of blood T cell repertoires in COVID-19. Some clones are missing from TCRdb's copy, which holds only in-frame ones; the method was immunoSEQ multiplex PCR. The table shows 150,000 to 200,000 clones, with more than 75% occurring only once. The sample was peripheral blood. These receptors all stem from a young woman who had recovered from COVID-19. The CDR3 runs from the conserved cysteine through the conserved F or W. D genes are given only for firm matches. A clone size is listed for some rows: how often the clone was seen (once, few, many), or a class if it is expanded.

clone_size	v_call	j_call	d_call	cdr3_aa	cdr3_nt
.	TRBV15	TRBJ2-3	TRBD2	CATSREASGSTDTQYF	TGTGCCACCAGCAGAGAGGCTAGCGGGAGCACAGATACGCAGTATTTT
.	TRBV11-2	TRBJ2-5	TRBD1	CASSSGQGGTQYF	TGTGCCAGCAGCTCGGGACAGGGGGGGACCCAGTACTTC
.	TRBV2	TRBJ1-6	.	CASSAGTYNSPLHF	TGTGCCAGCAGTGCGGGTACCTATAATTCACCCCTCCACTTT
.	TRBV7-3	TRBJ2-3	.	CASSQYRASTDTQYF	TGTGCCAGCAGCCAGTACAGGGCGTCGACAGATACGCAGTATTTT
.	TRBV4-1	TRBJ1-1	.	CASSQRVEAFF	TGCGCCAGCAGCCAGAGGGTTGAAGCTTTCTTT
.	TRBV27	TRBJ1-1	.	CASSYLPQGAVNTEAFF	TGTGCCAGCAGTTATTTACCACAGGGAGCAGTGAACACTGAAGCTTTCTTT
.	TRBV6-5	TRBJ1-1	TRBD1	CASSYGQGGTEAFF	TGTGCCAGCAGTTACGGACAGGGAGGCACTGAAGCTTTCTTT
.	TRBV9	TRBJ2-1	.	CASSVGHYNEQFF	TGTGCCAGCAGCGTAGGGCACTACAATGAGCAGTTCTTC
.	TRBV6-4	TRBJ1-2	.	CASRLANLGDYGYTF	TGTGCCAGCAGACTGGCAAATCTAGGGGACTATGGCTACACCTTC
.	TRBV19	TRBJ1-6	.	CASSMTGQNSPLHF	TGTGCCAGTAGTATGACAGGACAGAATTCACCCCTCCACTTT
.	TRBV27	TRBJ2-4	.	CASSTTDWGNIQYF	TGTGCCAGCAGCACAACGGACTGGGGAAACATTCAGTACTTC
.	TRBV6-4	TRBJ1-5	.	CASSDVRVNQPQHF	TGTGCCAGCAGTGACGTCAGGGTTAATCAGCCCCAGCATTTT
.	TRBV25-1	TRBJ2-7	TRBD1	CASSRTGGRYEQYF	TGTGCCAGCAGTCGAACAGGGGGAAGGTACGAGCAGTACTTC
once	TRBV27	TRBJ2-1	.	CASSLSPNRNEQFF	TGTGCCAGCAGTTTATCGCCAAATAGAAATGAGCAGTTCTTC
once	TRBV11-2	TRBJ2-5	.	CASSSWQGVRQETQYF	TGTGCCAGCAGCTCCTGGCAGGGTGTAAGGCAAGAGACCCAGTACTTC
.	TRBV6-2/TRBV6-3	TRBJ1-1	TRBD1	CASSYGQGSAEAFF	TGTGCCAGCAGTTACGGACAGGGAAGCGCTGAAGCTTTCTTT
.	TRBV7-9	TRBJ1-5	TRBD1	CASSFGGTGSNQPQHF	TGTGCCAGCAGCTTTGGTGGGACAGGTAGCAATCAGCCCCAGCATTTT
.	TRBV5-4	TRBJ1-1	.	CASMGLLNTEAFF	TGTGCCAGCATGGGACTCTTGAACACTGAAGCTTTCTTT
.	TRBV19	TRBJ2-3	.	CASSFADTQYF	TGTGCCAGTAGTTTCGCAGATACGCAGTATTTT
.	TRBV30	TRBJ1-6	TRBD1	CAWKRQGGSPLHF	TGTGCCTGGAAAAGGCAGGGGGGCTCACCCCTCCACTTT
once	TRBV29-1	TRBJ1-1	TRBD1	CSVGQGVNTEAFF	TGCAGCGTGGGACAGGGGGTGAACACTGAAGCTTTCTTT
.	TRBV18	TRBJ1-2	.	CASSPNGAQGHGYTF	TGTGCCAGCTCACCAAACGGAGCCCAGGGTCATGGCTACACCTTC
.	TRBV19	TRBJ2-7	.	CASSIQQSSYEQYF	TGTGCCAGTAGTATTCAACAGAGCTCCTACGAGCAGTACTTC
.	TRBV7-2	TRBJ1-4	TRBD1	CASSWGTVEKLFF	TGTGCCAGCAGCTGGGGGACAGTCGAAAAACTGTTTTTT
.	TRBV5-1	TRBJ2-3	TRBD2	CASRKSSGETDTQYF	TGCGCCAGCAGGAAGAGTAGCGGGGAGACAGATACGCAGTATTTT
.	TRBV29-1	TRBJ2-5	TRBD2	CSPEGVVGRIKETQYF	TGCAGCCCGGAAGGGGTGGTCGGGAGGATAAAGGAGACCCAGTACTTC
.	TRBV3-1/TRBV3-2	TRBJ1-1	TRBD1	CASSSSKDRGNTEAFF	TGTGCCAGCAGCTCGTCCAAGGACAGGGGAAACACTGAAGCTTTCTTT
.	TRBV2	TRBJ1-5	TRBD1	CASRDSSNQPQHF	TGTGCCAGCCGGGACAGTAGCAATCAGCCCCAGCATTTT
.	TRBV7-9	TRBJ1-5	.	CASSLAENQPQHF	TGTGCCAGCAGCTTAGCCGAGAATCAGCCCCAGCATTTT
.	TRBV19	TRBJ1-2	.	CASSAEGGSYGYTF	TGTGCCAGTAGTGCGGAAGGTGGTTCCTATGGCTACACCTTC
.	TRBV28	TRBJ1-2	.	CASSLRFNYGYTF	TGTGCCAGCAGTTTACGTTTTAACTATGGCTACACCTTC
.	TRBV5-6	TRBJ2-3	TRBD2	CASTPRLAGRDTQYF	TGTGCCAGCACCCCTCGACTAGCGGGTAGAGATACGCAGTATTTT
.	TRBV7-9	TRBJ2-2	TRBD2	CASSKGTSGIGELFF	TGTGCCAGCAGCAAAGGGACTAGCGGAATCGGGGAGCTGTTTTTT
.	TRBV6-5	TRBJ1-4	.	CASSFDRQANEKLFF	TGTGCCAGCAGTTTTGACAGGCAAGCTAATGAAAAACTGTTTTTT
.	TRBV4-1	TRBJ2-1	TRBD1	CASSRDSGTGTNEQFF	TGCGCCAGCAGCCGAGATTCCGGGACAGGGACCAATGAGCAGTTCTTC
.	TRBV5-4	TRBJ2-5	TRBD1	CASSFRQGAQTQYF	TGTGCCAGCAGCTTCCGACAGGGGGCTCAGACCCAGTACTTC
.	TRBV6-5	TRBJ2-1	TRBD1	CASSTGTAYNEQFF	TGTGCCAGCAGCACAGGGACAGCCTACAATGAGCAGTTCTTC
.	TRBV19	TRBJ2-1	.	CASSLPGLSYNEQFF	TGTGCCAGTAGTTTGCCGGGACTTTCCTACAATGAGCAGTTCTTC
.	TRBV6-5	TRBJ2-1	.	CASSSRPNEQFF	TGTGCCAGCAGTTCGCGCCCCAATGAGCAGTTCTTC
.	TRBV6-5	TRBJ2-1	.	CASSPPRSLNEQFF	TGTGCCAGCAGCCCCCCCCGGAGCCTAAATGAGCAGTTCTTC
.	TRBV6-5	TRBJ2-3	.	CASSYSNLAGLDTQYF	TGTGCCAGCAGTTACTCCAACTTGGCGGGGCTGGATACGCAGTATTTT
.	TRBV10-3	TRBJ2-1	TRBD1	CAISEMGTGYNEQFF	TGTGCCATCAGTGAGATGGGGACAGGGTACAATGAGCAGTTCTTC
.	TRBV14	TRBJ1-2	.	CASSQKYLGYGYTF	TGTGCCAGCAGCCAAAAATATCTCGGTTATGGCTACACCTTC
.	TRBV19	TRBJ1-3	TRBD1	CASRQGDSSGNTIYF	TGTGCCAGTAGGCAGGGGGACTCCTCTGGAAACACCATATATTTT
medium-sized	TRBV7-6	TRBJ2-7	.	CASSLTGYDSSYEQYF	TGTGCCAGCAGCTTGACAGGATATGATAGCTCCTACGAGCAGTACTTC
.	TRBV4-3	TRBJ2-1	TRBD2	CASSRPGLAGNNEQFF	TGCGCCAGCAGCCGCCCGGGACTAGCGGGGAACAATGAGCAGTTCTTC